The text below deals with one T cell receptor beta chain. Antigen unknown. The CDR3 has 17 residues. J gave up 2 bases and V 7 bases, and 13 bases lay outside the gene matches. The germline V gene encodes CDR1 LNHDA and CDR2 SQIVND (reference sequence). The data originate from a study of cytomegalovirus exposure and HLA in healthy donors. Overall study findings and caveats: Later genetic work tied a missense DCLRE1C variant to beta-chain V and J trimming.

The PCR made use of 60 Vbeta and 13 Jbeta primers. The method was immunoSEQ multiplex PCR; TCRdb's version includes in-frame clones alone and lacks a portion of them. The table includes approximately 150,000 clones, 77% detected once. The specimen sequenced was PBMCs. This TCR was recovered from a male donor in good health and CMV-seropositive. The genes are TRBV19 and TRBJ2-1; TRBD2 matches 8 bases. CDR3: CASTLRWSGGAYNEQFF. The CDR3 nucleotides read TGTGCCAGTACCCTACGATGGTCGGGGGGGGCCTACAATGAGCAGTTCTTC.